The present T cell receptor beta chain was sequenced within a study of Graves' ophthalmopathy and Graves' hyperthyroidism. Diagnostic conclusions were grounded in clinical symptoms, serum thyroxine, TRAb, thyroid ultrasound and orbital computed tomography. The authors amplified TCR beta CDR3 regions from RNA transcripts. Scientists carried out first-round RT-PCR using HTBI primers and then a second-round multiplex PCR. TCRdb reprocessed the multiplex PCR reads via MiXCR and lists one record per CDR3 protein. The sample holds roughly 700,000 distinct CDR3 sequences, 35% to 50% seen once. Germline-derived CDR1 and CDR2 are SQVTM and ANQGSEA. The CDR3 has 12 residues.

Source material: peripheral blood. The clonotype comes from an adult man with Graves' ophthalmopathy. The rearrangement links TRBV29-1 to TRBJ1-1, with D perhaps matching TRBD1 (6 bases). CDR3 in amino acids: CLGGYMNTEAFF. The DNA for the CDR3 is TGCTTGGGGGGCTACATGAACACTGAAGCTTTCTTT.